This TCR beta chain stems from a study of cytomegalovirus exposure and HLA in healthy donors. Overall study results and limits: The study flagged roughly 150 TCR beta chains as cytomegalovirus-associated. Later examination showed HLA-associated TCR beta chains had greater clonal expansion than equally common others.

PCR used 60 Vbeta primers and 13 Jbeta primers. Data came from immunoSEQ multiplex PCR; TCRdb stores just in-frame clones and leaves some out. Of some 140,000 clones detected, approximately 75% appear once; the ten largest clones hold approximately 2.6%. This clone was seen only once. Its antigen remains unknown. The germline gene is not matched at one end of the junction; a read error may be the cause. Sequencing was performed on PBMCs. The TCR was taken from a man aged 18 to 30 in good health and CMV-seronegative.

The CDR3 loop is CAISTGSPSYGHTF. For the CDR3, the DNA is TGTGCCATCAGCACAGGGTCACCCTCCTATGGCCACACCTTC. This chain links TRBV10-3 with TRBJ1-2; D possibly corresponds to TRBD1 (6 bases). Germline lookup yields CDR1 ENHRY and CDR2 SYGVKD. This CDR3 has 14 amino acids.